This T cell receptor beta chain was captured in a study of T-cell memory formation after mild COVID-19 (dated by TCRdb to the early 2020s). Regarding the research as a whole: Most TCR sequence clusters were specific to one of the two donors. Longitudinal TCRalpha and TCRbeta repertoire sequencing tracked T-cell clones expanding and contracting after mild COVID-19 in a couple of donors. Two young, previously healthy adult volunteers made up the cohort, one male and one female. Paper-wide results and their limitations: From day 15 to 85, contracting clones showed balanced CD4/CD8 phenotypes, whereas a second wave of clones that expanded from day 15 to 37 leaned towards CD4+. The second-wave clones that peaked on day 37 were not confirmed to be SARS-CoV-2 specific. Contracting CD4+ clones were found mainly in CM and EM memory subsets, while CD8+ clones were enriched in EMRA. The study covered only a couple of mild cases, and larger cohorts including severe cases with pre-infection samples were considered necessary. The detection of some responding clones in pre-infection memory suggests that pre-existing cross-reactive memory T cells joined the SARS-CoV-2 response.

At the junction V is shortened by 2 bases and J by 2 bases; bases outside the gene matches: 2. The CDR3 covers 14 residues, taking in both the cysteine and the phenylalanine. The read is trimmed to its CDR3 DNA, 42 bases read in frame from base 1. Concerning this clonotype: Its antigen remains undetermined. No base-level quality is on record; no much larger clone is a single base apart.

The reads were generated on an Illumina NovaSeq 6000. Using 5'RACE with constant-segment primers, TCRalpha and TCRbeta cDNA libraries were constructed, with sample barcodes and unique molecular identifiers added in the process. RNA was extracted from every sample with Trizol reagent. Library amplification was performed in two PCR steps, and a second sample barcode and Illumina TruSeq adapters were introduced in the second step. Sequencing of libraries was performed on an Illumina NovaSeq with 2 x 150 bp paired-end reads. The published analysis was carried out like this. With migec v1.2.7, reads were demultiplexed and then collapsed into UMI-guided consensus sequences. With mixcr v2.1.11, UMI consensuses were aligned to TRA and TRB V and J templates and assembled into clonotypes. A clonotype was counted as expanded or contracted only if both edgeR and NoisET called the change significant, with noise models trained on biological replicates. edgeR calls used a false discovery rate-adjusted p below 0.01 and a log2 fold-change threshold of 1. As an exploratory analysis of dynamics, PCA with hierarchical clustering was applied to max-normalized trajectories of the 1000 most abundant clonotypes. Each responding clone was given a CD4 or CD8 phenotype based on the CD4+ and CD8+ repertoires, which had been sequenced separately. TCRdb trimmed public reads at Q25 via fastp, called clones via MiXCR and kept in-frame beta chains. Each record represents a unique CDR3 protein, reported with the most common genes and DNA among its rows. TCRdb's processing, not the authors', yielded these V and J calls. The sample table records roughly 150,000 distinct CDR3 sequences; approximately 15% of these occur just once. In total, the top ten clones hold roughly 14% of the sample.

PBMCs were isolated by Ficoll-Paque density gradient centrifugation. This receptor chain uses TRBV12-3 or TRBV12-4 and TRBJ2-5, and 7 junction bases match TRBD1. The receptor was isolated from an adult woman who had mild COVID-19 (a few samples of this study predate the infection). The sample titles of this study are shuffled in the database, so cell type and time point are left out; the donor was told from shared clones. Source material: PBMCs or a T cell subset sorted from them (not recorded which). The encoded CDR3 is CASSLRGQQETQYF. In nucleotide form, the sequence is TGTGCCAGCAGTTTACGGGGACAGCAAGAGACCCAGTACTTC.